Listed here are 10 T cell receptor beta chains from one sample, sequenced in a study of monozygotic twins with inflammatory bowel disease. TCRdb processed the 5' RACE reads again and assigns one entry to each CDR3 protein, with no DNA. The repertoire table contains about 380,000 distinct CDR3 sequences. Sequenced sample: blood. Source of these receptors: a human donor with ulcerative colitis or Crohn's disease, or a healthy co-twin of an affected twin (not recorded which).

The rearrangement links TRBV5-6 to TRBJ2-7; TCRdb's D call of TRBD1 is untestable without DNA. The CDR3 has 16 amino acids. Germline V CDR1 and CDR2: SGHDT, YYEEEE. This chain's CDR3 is CASSPLDRPSSYEQYF.

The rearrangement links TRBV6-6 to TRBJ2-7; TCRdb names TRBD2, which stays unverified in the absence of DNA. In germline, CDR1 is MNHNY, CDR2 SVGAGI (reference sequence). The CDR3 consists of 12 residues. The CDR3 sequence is CASRSGSTGTNF.

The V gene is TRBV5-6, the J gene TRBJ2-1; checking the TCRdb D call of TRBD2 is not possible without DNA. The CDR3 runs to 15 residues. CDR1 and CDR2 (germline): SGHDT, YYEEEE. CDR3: CASSFSRDYGNEQFF. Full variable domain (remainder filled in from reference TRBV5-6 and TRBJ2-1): DAGVTQSPTHLIKTRGQQVTLRCSPKSGHDTVSWYQQALGQGPQFIFQYYEEEERQRGNFPDRFSGHQFPNYSSELNVNALLLGDSALYLCASSFSRDYGNEQFFGPGTRLTVL.

The CDR3 sequence is CASGGRGGVGETQYF. This chain connects TRBV6-1 to TRBJ2-5; TCRdb gives TRBD2 as the D gene, but with no DNA this cannot be confirmed. The CDR3 is made up of 15 amino acids. Germline CDR1 reads MNHNS; CDR2 reads SASEGT.

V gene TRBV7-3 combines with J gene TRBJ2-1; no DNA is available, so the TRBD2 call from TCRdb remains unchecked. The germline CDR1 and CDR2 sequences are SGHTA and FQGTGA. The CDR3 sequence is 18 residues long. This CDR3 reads CASSLRGPVSRDVHEQFF.

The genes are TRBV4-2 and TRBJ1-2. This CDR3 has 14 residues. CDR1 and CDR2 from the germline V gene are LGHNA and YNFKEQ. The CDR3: CASSQGLSNYGYTF.

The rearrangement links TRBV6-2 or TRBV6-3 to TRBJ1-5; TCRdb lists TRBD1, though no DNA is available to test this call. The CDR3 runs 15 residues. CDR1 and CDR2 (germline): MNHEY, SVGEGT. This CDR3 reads CASNKPTGAGQPQHF.

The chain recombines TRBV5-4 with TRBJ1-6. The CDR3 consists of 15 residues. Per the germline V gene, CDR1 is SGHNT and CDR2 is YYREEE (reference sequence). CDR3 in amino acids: CASSLEEGVNSPLHF.

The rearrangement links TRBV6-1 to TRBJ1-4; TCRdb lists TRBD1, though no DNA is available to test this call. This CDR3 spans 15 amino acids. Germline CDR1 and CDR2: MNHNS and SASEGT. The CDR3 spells CASKQGTGKSEKLFF.

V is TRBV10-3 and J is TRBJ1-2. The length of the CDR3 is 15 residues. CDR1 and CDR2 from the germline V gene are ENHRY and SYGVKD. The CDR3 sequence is CAISESVRANYGYTF.